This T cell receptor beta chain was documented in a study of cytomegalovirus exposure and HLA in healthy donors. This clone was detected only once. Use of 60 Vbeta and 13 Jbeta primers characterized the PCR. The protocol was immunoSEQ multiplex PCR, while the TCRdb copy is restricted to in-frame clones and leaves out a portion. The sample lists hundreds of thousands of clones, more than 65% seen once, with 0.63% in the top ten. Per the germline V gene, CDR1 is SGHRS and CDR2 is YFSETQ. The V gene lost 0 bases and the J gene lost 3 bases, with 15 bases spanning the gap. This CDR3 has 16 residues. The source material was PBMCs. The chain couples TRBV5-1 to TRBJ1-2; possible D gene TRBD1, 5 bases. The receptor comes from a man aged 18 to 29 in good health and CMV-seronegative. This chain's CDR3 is CASSLDGGGVDYGYTF. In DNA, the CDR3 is TGCGCCAGCAGCTTGGACGGGGGAGGGGTGGACTATGGCTACACCTTC.